This T cell receptor beta chain was identified during a study of T cells in tuberculosis. At the level of the study: The T cells targeted glucose monomycolate, a mycobacterial lipid, via CD1B. IGRA-negative adolescents, IGRA-positive adolescents with latent tuberculosis and adults with active tuberculosis formed this South African cohort.

Unsorted cryopreserved PBMC were sequenced, averaging roughly 100,000 T cells per clinical donor. Clones were sequenced by immunoSEQ multiplex PCR, and TCRdb holds only the in-frame ones, with some missing. The sample gives around 25,000 clones, approximately 94% of which show up once; roughly a sixth is in the top ten. CDR1 SGHRS and CDR2 YFSETQ come from the germline V gene. This CDR3 comprises 15 residues. Trimming pared 0 bases from V and 4 bases from J, leaving 11 bases between. The TCR comes from a donor aged 10 to 29 with latent tuberculosis or without tuberculosis infection. Some clones in this sample may be carry-over from other donors' samples. The source material was PBMCs. The rearrangement joins TRBV5-1 to TRBJ1-3; D unresolved. The CDR3 DNA follows: TGCGCCAGCAGCTTGGACAGTCCGGGAGGAAACACCATATATTTT. This gives the protein CASSLDSPGGNTIYF.